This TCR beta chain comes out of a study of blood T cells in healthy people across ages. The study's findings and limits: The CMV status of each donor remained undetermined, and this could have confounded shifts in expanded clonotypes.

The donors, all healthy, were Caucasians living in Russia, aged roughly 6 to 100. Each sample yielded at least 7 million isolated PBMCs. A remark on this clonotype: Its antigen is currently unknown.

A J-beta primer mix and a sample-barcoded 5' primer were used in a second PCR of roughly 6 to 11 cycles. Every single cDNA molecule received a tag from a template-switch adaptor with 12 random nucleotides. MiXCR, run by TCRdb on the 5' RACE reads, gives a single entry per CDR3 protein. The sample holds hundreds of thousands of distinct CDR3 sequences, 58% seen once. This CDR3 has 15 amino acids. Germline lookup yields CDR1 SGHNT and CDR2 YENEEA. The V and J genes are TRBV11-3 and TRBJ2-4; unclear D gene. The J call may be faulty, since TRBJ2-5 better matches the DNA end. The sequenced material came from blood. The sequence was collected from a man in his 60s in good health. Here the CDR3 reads CASGQDPTKEETQYF. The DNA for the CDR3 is TGTGCCAGCGGCCAGGACCCAACCAAGGAGGAGACCCAGTACTTC.